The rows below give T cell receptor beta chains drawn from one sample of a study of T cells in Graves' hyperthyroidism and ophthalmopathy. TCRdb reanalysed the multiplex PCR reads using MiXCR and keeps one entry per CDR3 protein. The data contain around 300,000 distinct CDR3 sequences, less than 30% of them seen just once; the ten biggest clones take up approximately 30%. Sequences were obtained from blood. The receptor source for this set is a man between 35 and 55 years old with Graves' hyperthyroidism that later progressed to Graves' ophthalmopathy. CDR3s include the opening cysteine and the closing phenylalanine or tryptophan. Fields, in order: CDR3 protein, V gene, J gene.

CATANPYYTMGFF	TRBV28	TRBJ1-2
CASSLGGAQETQYF	TRBV12-3/TRBV12-4	TRBJ2-5
CAWSEVETYQPQHF	TRBV30	TRBJ1-5
CASSSPSSGRGTGELFF	TRBV11-2	TRBJ2-2
CASSNPGQGSYEQYF	TRBV6-1	TRBJ2-7
CASSLGGYDTYEQYF	TRBV7-9	TRBJ2-7
CSARGPTRLAGSSYEQYF	TRBV20-1	TRBJ2-7
CAWSVGGSSGNTIYF	TRBV30	TRBJ1-3
CASSQMTSGMHIQYF	TRBV4-1	TRBJ2-4
CATYRASNTEAFF	TRBV27	TRBJ1-1
CASSLYVGRENGYTF	TRBV7-2	TRBJ1-2
CASSYNPGSMETQYF	TRBV6-2/TRBV6-3	TRBJ2-5
CASSLWGLAENIQYF	TRBV12-3/TRBV12-4	TRBJ2-4
CATSDFGTGFETQYF	TRBV24-1	TRBJ2-5
CASSEPLSGGQETQYF	TRBV6-1	TRBJ2-5
CSARVATRGETQYF	TRBV20-1	TRBJ2-5
CASSPPAGGDTGELFF	TRBV18	TRBJ2-2
CASRPRGGRETQYF	TRBV28	TRBJ2-5
CASSPDRVNTEAFF	TRBV5-1	TRBJ1-1
CASRRGQGALGYGYTF	TRBV6-1	TRBJ1-2
CSAKGQREAFF	TRBV20-1	TRBJ1-1
CASSQQGPGGTEAFF	TRBV7-2	TRBJ1-1
CASRRTSAETQYF	TRBV2	TRBJ2-5
CASSLAVGRGVKNIQYF	TRBV7-2	TRBJ2-4
CATSARQRWERNTGELFF	TRBV24-1	TRBJ2-2
CSARTVQETQYF	TRBV20-1	TRBJ2-5
CASRIRGDTEAFF	TRBV12-3/TRBV12-4	TRBJ1-1